One sample yielded the 9 T cell receptor beta chains listed below, sequenced in a study of neurological immune-mediated disorders. Each CDR3 protein is one row after TCRdb ran MiXCR on the 5' RACE reads. The top ten clones hold approximately 4.8% of a sample with under 30,000 distinct CDR3 sequences, over 6.5% of them seen once. Sequencing input: PBMCs. The receptors stem from a woman aged 40 to 55 in good health.

This clonotype was detected ten times or more. J is TRBJ2-5 and V is TRBV3-1; 8 positions match TRBD2. The CDR3 sequence is 15 residues long. Germline lookup yields CDR1 LGHDT and CDR2 YNNKEL (reference sequence). The V gene end was trimmed by 8 bases and the J gene end by 5 bases; junction bases not matched to a gene: 13. This CDR3 reads CASSYPRGGGETQYF. CDR3 coding DNA: TGTGCCAGCTCCTACCCTAGGGGCGGGGGGGAGACCCAGTACTTC.

This clonotype was picked up many times. The V call is TRBV29-1, the J call TRBJ1-5; D unclear. The CDR3 runs to 14 residues. The V end lost 7 bases, the J end lost 1 base, and 14 bases lay between the germline ends. In germline, CDR1 is SQVTM, CDR2 ANQGSEA. The CDR3 loop is CSAREGGSNQPQHF. In nucleotides, the CDR3 is TGCAGCGCCCGGGAGGGAGGAAGCAATCAGCCCCAGCATTTT.

This clonotype was found many times. This chain uses TRBV6-2 or TRBV6-3 with TRBJ2-1, with 9 positions matching TRBD2. Germline trimming cut 6 bases from V and 5 bases from J; bases unmatched to any gene: 8. CDR3 length: 15 amino acids. Germline CDR1 is MNHEY and CDR2 is SVGEGT. For the CDR3, the DNA is TGTGCCAGCAGCCCCGCGCTAGCGGGAAACAATGAGCAGTTCTTC. It encodes CASSPALAGNNEQFF.

In its sample, this clonotype is medium-sized. This chain joins TRBV28 and TRBJ2-1; TRBD2 aligns across 13 bases. The CDR3 is 17 residues long. CDR1 is MDHEN, CDR2 SYDVKM, per germline. The V and J ends lost 4 bases and 6 bases, in that order; junction bases with no gene match: 9. The CDR3 bases are TGTGCCAGCAGTTCCAGAACTAGCGGGAGGGCCTCCAATGAGCAGTTCTTC. Its translation is CASSSRTSGRASNEQFF.

This clonotype was counted ten times or more. This chain uses TRBV4-3 with TRBJ1-1; D not certain. Germline CDR1 and CDR2: LGHNA and YSLEER. V lost 0 bases to trimming and J lost 0 bases, with 8 bases between them. CDR3 length: 15 residues. The CDR3 reads CASSQDPALNTEAFF. The CDR3, as DNA: TGCGCCAGCAGCCAAGATCCGGCCCTGAACACTGAAGCTTTCTTT.

The rearrangement links TRBV30 to TRBJ1-5; D is undetermined. Germline CDR1 and CDR2: GTSNPN and SVGIG (reference sequence). The CDR3 runs to 15 residues. The ends were cut back, 1 base at V and 3 bases at J, with 13 bases in the middle. CDR3 bases: TGTGCCTGGAGTGACGTCGGACGTATCAATCAGCCCCAGCATTTT. Translated: CAWSDVGRINQPQHF.

Of note for this clonotype: One junction end disagrees with the germline gene, perhaps due to a read error. This chain uses TRBV20-1 with TRBJ1-5, with D tentatively TRBD1 (6 bases). Germline loops: CDR1 DFQATT, CDR2 SNEGSKA (reference sequence). The CDR3 is 14 amino acids. In nucleotides, the CDR3 is TGCAGCGGAAGGGGGGGGAGCGAAAGTCAGCTCCAGCATTTT. This translates into CSGRGGSESQLQHF.

This clonotype has a count of ten or more. The chain links TRBV20-1 to TRBJ2-5; 9 bases line up with TRBD2. Looked up from germline, CDR1 is DFQATT and CDR2 is SNEGSKA (reference sequence). The V segment lost 6 bases and the J segment 5 bases; nucleotides outside the gene matches: 4. This CDR3 is built from 12 residues. The CDR3 DNA is TGCAGTGCCGAGACTAGCGGCGAGACCCAGTACTTC. This encodes CSAETSGETQYF.

This clonotype was recorded at least ten times. V and J are TRBV6-6 and TRBJ2-4; D is undetermined. V lost 0 bases and J 0 bases, leaving 9 bases between the germline ends. Germline V gene sequence: CDR1 MNHNY, CDR2 SVGAGI (reference sequence). The CDR3 runs to 16 residues. CDR3: CASSYSGPIAKNIQYF. DNA of the CDR3: TGTGCCAGCAGTTACTCTGGGCCGATAGCCAAAAACATTCAGTACTTC.